These 15 T cell receptor beta chains came from one sample sequenced in a study of CD8 T cells in Susac syndrome. Reverse transcription of roughly 0.45 to 1 ug RNA used random hexamers. TCRdb fed the immunoSEQ multiplex PCR reads into MiXCR, producing one record per CDR3 protein. The sample includes roughly 150,000 distinct CDR3 sequences, 95% to 96% of them seen just once. Sequencing input: CD8+ T cells from PBMCs. The receptors were sampled from a human donor with multiple sclerosis.

The chain recombines TRBV6-1 with TRBJ1-4; no reliable D call. Trimming took off 3 bases at V and 0 bases at J, with 11 bases between the two ends. The CDR3 runs to 16 residues. The germline V gene encodes CDR1 MNHNS and CDR2 SASEGT. The CDR3 spells CASSDYVSATNEKLFF. CDR3 coding DNA: TGTGCCAGCAGTGATTATGTCAGTGCAACTAATGAAAAACTGTTTTTT.

The chain links TRBV20-1 to TRBJ1-1, with D unclear. The V gene's germline CDR1 is DFQATT and CDR2 SNEGSKA (reference sequence). This CDR3 has 13 amino acids. Trimming stripped 6 bases from V and 3 bases from J, with 14 bases between. CDR3 DNA: TGCAGTGCCCTAAGGACCGACTACACTGAAGCTTTCTTT. Translation gives CSALRTDYTEAFF.

This clonotype was seen a handful of times. The rearrangement links TRBV9 to TRBJ2-1, with D possibly being TRBD1 or TRBD2 (6 bases each). Germline V CDR1 and CDR2: SGDLS, YYNGEE. Trimming removed 0 bases at V and 7 bases at J, with 14 bases between. This CDR3 has 15 residues. The CDR3 bases are TGTGCCAGCAGCGTAGAGGCCGGGGGCCTAAATGAGCAGTTCTTC. It codes for CASSVEAGGLNEQFF.

The rearrangement links TRBV7-9 to TRBJ2-5; 7 bases agree with TRBD1. CDR3 length: 14 amino acids. J lost 10 bases, V lost 4 bases, and 12 bases had no gene match. Germline V gene sequence: CDR1 SEHNR, CDR2 FQNEAQ (reference sequence). The CDR3 DNA reads as TGTGCCAGCAGCTCGGCTTATAGGACAGGCGGCCAGTACTTC. This codes for CASSSAYRTGGQYF.

The chain links TRBV7-9 to TRBJ2-3; 9 bases fit TRBD1. Germline V gene sequence: CDR1 SEHNR, CDR2 FQNEAQ (reference sequence). Trimming took 5 bases from V and 4 from J; bases not matched to a gene: 7. The CDR3 extends over 15 amino acids. CDR3 DNA sequence: TGTGCCAGCAGCGGCGGACAGGGGTTCCCAGATACGCAGTATTTT. Residues: CASSGGQGFPDTQYF.

The gene calls are TRBV5-1 and TRBJ2-6, with D unresolved. The V end was cut by 0 bases, the J end by 13 bases, with 11 bases between. This CDR3 region has 13 residues. Germline CDR1 and CDR2: SGHRS and YFSETQ. The DNA for the CDR3 is TGCGCCAGCAGCTTGGGAACGGCCCGAGTCCTGACTTTC. Residues: CASSLGTARVLTF. The full variable domain, its missing parts supplied by reference TRBV5-1 and TRBJ2-6, is KAGVTQTPRYLIKTRGQQVTLSCSPISGHRSVSWYQQTPGQGLQFLFEYFSETQRNKGNFPGRFSGRQFSNSRSEMNVSTLELGDSALYLCASSLGTARVLTFGAGSRLTVL.

This chain links TRBV9 with TRBJ2-7; 7 bases line up with TRBD1. After removal of 2 bases from V and 3 bases from J, the junction contained 8 bases not matched to a gene. CDR1 and CDR2 (germline): SGDLS, YYNGEE. There are 15 residues in the CDR3. The CDR3 coding sequence is TGTGCCAGCAGCGTTGGGTCAGGGGGACACTACGAGCAGTACTTC. This sequence encodes CASSVGSGGHYEQYF.

The chain carries TRBV5-1 and TRBJ1-2; 8 bases are a match to TRBD1. Germline loops: CDR1 SGHRS, CDR2 YFSETQ. V lost 4 bases to trimming and J lost 6 bases; unmatched junction nucleotides: 5. The CDR3 sequence is 13 residues long. The chain's CDR3 is CASSTTGGDGYTF. CDR3 in DNA: TGCGCCAGCAGCACCACAGGGGGGGATGGCTACACCTTC.

The rearrangement uses TRBV15 and TRBJ2-5, with 13 bases matching TRBD2. Germline CDR1 and CDR2: LNHNV and YYDKDF (reference sequence). CDR3 length: 18 amino acids. J gave up 5 bases and V 5 bases, and 14 bases lay outside the gene matches. CDR3 bases: TGTGCCACCAGCGAGGGATTAGGACTAGCGGGGGTCGGGGAGACCCAGTACTTC. Encoded protein: CATSEGLGLAGVGETQYF.

The chain has TRBV7-9 and TRBJ2-4, with 9 nucleotides matching TRBD1. The CDR3 has 15 residues. Trimming removed 3 bases from V and 8 bases from J; junction bases left unmatched: 8. Germline CDR1 and CDR2: SEHNR and FQNEAQ (reference sequence). The DNA of the CDR3 is TGTGCCAGCAGCTTTATGGGACAGGGTCATTACATTCAGTACTTC. Encoded protein: CASSFMGQGHYIQYF. The entire variable domain, with the rest obtained from reference TRBV7-9 and TRBJ2-4, is as follows: DTGVSQNPRHKITKRGQNVTFRCDPISEHNRLYWYRQTLGQGPEFLTYFQNEAQLEKSRLLSDRFSAERPKGSFSTLEIQRTEQGDSAMYLCASSFMGQGHYIQYFGAGTRLSVL.

This clonotype has just one count. J is TRBJ2-1 and V is TRBV13, with TRBD1 matching over 8 bases. The germline V gene encodes CDR1 PRHDT and CDR2 FYEKMQ (reference sequence). V gave up 1 base and J gave up 2 bases; unmatched junction bases: 7. This CDR3 contains 17 residues. DNA for the CDR3: TGTGCCAGCAGCTTAGCATCCTCAGGGGGCGCCTACAATGAGCAGTTCTTC. It codes for CASSLASSGGAYNEQFF.

This sequence joins TRBV9 and TRBJ2-3, with D possibly called TRBD1 or TRBD2 (5 bases each). Trimming left V 6 bases short and J 2 bases short, with 13 bases between. There are 14 residues in the CDR3. CDR1 is SGDLS and CDR2 is YYNGEE in the germline V gene. CDR3 protein: CASNQGVSTDTQYF. DNA of the CDR3: TGTGCCAGCAACCAGGGAGTTTCCACAGATACGCAGTATTTT.

The chain is built from TRBV12-3 or TRBV12-4 and TRBJ1-6, with D hard to call. The ends were cut back, 1 base at V and 7 bases at J, with 8 bases in the middle. This CDR3 is built from 14 residues. CDR3 in DNA: TGTGCCAGCAGTTTAGGGGGTAGGAATTCACCCCTCCACTTT. This sequence encodes CASSLGGRNSPLHF.

The V call is TRBV9, the J call TRBJ1-6, with D unresolved. V shed 4 bases and J shed 17 bases, with 16 bases lying between them. The length of the CDR3 is 12 residues. Germline V gene lookup returns CDR1 SGDLS and CDR2 YYNGEE. CDR3 residues: CASSSKEKQFHF. The CDR3 DNA reads as TGTGCCAGCAGCTCGAAGGAGAAGCAGTTCCACTTT.

This chain joins TRBV7-6 and TRBJ2-3, with D unclear. Trimming removed 6 bases at V and 4 bases at J, with 11 bases between. The CDR3 spans 13 residues. The germline V gene encodes CDR1 SGHVS and CDR2 FNYEAQ. The CDR3 DNA sequence: TGTGCCAGCAGTGAAGACTCATCAGATACGCAGTATTTT. As protein: CASSEDSSDTQYF.